This TCR beta chain is from a study of vaccination effects on CD4 cells after COVID-19. This clone was counted only a few times. Its antigen remains unidentified. CDR3 length: 14 amino acids. Germline CDR1 and CDR2: SGHAT and FQNNGV. Trimming left V 1 base short and J 6 bases short, with 10 bases between. Under the ViraFEST assay, PBMC were stimulated with viral peptide pools so that antigen-specific CD4+ T cells expanded. Sequencing was performed afterwards. Following an approximately ten-day culture, CD4+ T cells were purified. Nucleocapsid antibody tests were negative, and the vaccine recipients had no prior SARS-CoV-2 infection. Sequenced by immunoSEQ multiplex PCR; TCRdb stores in-frame clones only, minus some. The repertoire includes tens of thousands of clones, about 70% of them detected once, and under 3% sits in the top ten.

The sample in question was CD4+ T cells from PBMCs cultured with HCoV-NL63 spike peptides, obtained before COVID-19 vaccination. The chain recombines TRBV11-2 with TRBJ2-1; the D is unclear. The sequence came from a human donor who received a COVID-19 vaccine. CDR3 loop: CASSLGGYINEQFF. The CDR3 region has the DNA TGTGCCAGCAGCTTAGGGGGATATATCAATGAGCAGTTCTTC.